This T cell receptor (beta chain) emerged from a study of HIV-infected patients and healthy controls. The sample holds a few counts of this clonotype. From germline, CDR1 is MGHRA and CDR2 YSYEKL. The length of the CDR3 is 19 residues. V was clipped by 4 bases and J by 0 bases, with 19 bases between them. TCRdb analysed the 5' RACE reads with MiXCR anew, one entry per CDR3 protein. The sample holds tens of thousands of distinct CDR3 sequences, roughly 21% seen once. The specimen sequenced was CD4+ T cells from blood. This sequence joins TRBV4-1 and TRBJ1-6, with D perhaps TRBD1 (5 bases). This clonotype was sampled from a human donor in good health. The CDR3, as DNA: TGCGCCAGCAGCCGGATTGGGGTACCAGGGAGCTCCTATAATTCACCCCTCCACTTT. Translated, it gives CASSRIGVPGSSYNSPLHF.